The rows below give T cell receptor beta chains drawn from one sample of a study of shared clonotypes between healthy human individuals. Assay used: immunoSEQ multiplex PCR; TCRdb lists only in-frame clones, some missing. The sample yields about 610,000 clones, approximately 96% seen once. Sequencing was performed on naive CD8+ T cells sorted from blood. The receptors were sampled from a woman under 40 in good health. The CDR3 runs from the conserved cysteine through the conserved F or W. The order of the fields is D gene, J gene, V gene, clone size, CDR3 protein, CDR3 DNA. D genes are given only for firm matches. Part of the rows lack a size; the others show once, few, many or a class for expanded clones.

>.|TRBJ1-2|TRBV9|.
CASSPAPNGYTF
TGTGCCAGCAGCCCAGCCCCGAATGGCTACACCTTC
>TRBD1|TRBJ2-2|TRBV27|.
CASSTTTGATGELFF
TGTGCCAGCAGCACCACAACAGGGGCCACCGGGGAGCTGTTTTTT
>.|TRBJ2-3|TRBV5-4|.
CASFSGPSTDTQYF
TGTGCCAGCTTTTCGGGACCGAGCACAGATACGCAGTATTTT
>.|TRBJ2-7|TRBV27|few
CASSLRGAYEQYF
TGTGCCAGCAGTTTACGGGGTGCCTACGAGCAGTACTTC
>.|TRBJ2-7|TRBV2|.
CASSVRKPNEQYF
TGTGCCAGCAGTGTTAGGAAACCTAACGAGCAGTACTTC
>.|TRBJ2-1|TRBV28|.
CASSSLFGYYNEQFF
TGTGCCAGCAGTTCCCTTTTTGGCTATTACAATGAGCAGTTCTTC
>.|TRBJ2-1|TRBV1|.
CTSSQEGTGPYNEQFF
TGCACCAGCAGCCAAGAAGGGACAGGGCCCTACAATGAGCAGTTCTTC
>.|TRBJ2-2|TRBV13|.
CASSLAVGGELFF
TGTGCCAGCAGCTTAGCAGTCGGCGGGGAGCTGTTTTTT
>.|TRBJ1-1|TRBV4-1|few
CASSQVGGQLEAFF
TGCGCCAGCAGCCAAGTGGGGGGGCAGCTTGAAGCTTTCTTT
>.|TRBJ2-3|TRBV2|.
CASSEAVGGSTDTQYF
TGTGCCAGCAGTGAAGCCGTTGGGGGGAGCACAGATACGCAGTATTTT
>TRBD2|TRBJ2-7|TRBV19|.
CASSERLAGAHEQYF
TGTGCCAGTAGTGAGAGACTAGCGGGTGCCCACGAGCAGTACTTC
>TRBD1|TRBJ2-1|TRBV19|once
CASSPGQTTWSEQFF
TGTGCCAGTAGCCCGGGACAGACCACCTGGAGTGAGCAGTTCTTC
>.|TRBJ1-2|TRBV4-1|.
CASSQVTANYGYTF
TGCGCCAGCAGCCAGGTGACAGCTAACTATGGCTACACCTTC
>.|TRBJ2-2|TRBV27|.
CATTKQYTGELFF
TGTGCCACCACGAAACAGTACACCGGGGAGCTGTTTTTT
>.|TRBJ2-7|TRBV19|.
CASSIAGHKYEQYF
TGTGCCAGTAGTATAGCAGGACACAAATACGAGCAGTACTTC
>TRBD2|TRBJ2-1|TRBV7-8|.
CASSFGLAGGRPYNEQFF
TGTGCCAGCAGCTTCGGACTAGCGGGAGGGAGGCCCTACAATGAGCAGTTCTTC